These 9 T cell receptor beta chains share one sample of origin, sequenced in a study of tumor-infiltrating lymphocytes in primary liver carcinoma. Scientists recovered RNA and DNA together from approximately 20-30 mg of unsorted bulk tissue. The researchers produced TCR beta cDNA from approximately 550 ng total RNA with a constant-region primer. The TCR beta library was amplified through three nested multiplex PCR rounds in a modified ARM-PCR procedure. Researchers ran the first two PCR rounds for roughly 11 cycles each with TRBV1-TRBV30 forward primers and a C-beta reverse primer. TCRdb ran MiXCR on the multiplex PCR reads and lists one entry per CDR3 protein. The sample consists of about 74,000 distinct CDR3 sequences, 60% to 80% of them appearing once. The sequencing sample was made of liver tumor tissue from sampling region 4. Subset denoted: tumor region T4, right-lateral pole. These receptors all stem from a man aged 40-49 years with primary liver carcinoma and hepatitis B virus infection.

On this clonotype itself: Its ends do not fully match the called genes, so a read error is possible. The gene calls are TRBV6-5 and TRBJ2-6; 8 nucleotides align to TRBD1. The germline V gene encodes CDR1 MNHEY and CDR2 SVGAGI. This CDR3 spans 18 amino acids. CDR3: CASSLWTGIKAGANVLTF. CDR3 DNA: TGTGCCAGCAGTCTTTGGACAGGGATAAAAGCTGGGGCCAACGTCTTGACCTTC.

Comment on this clonotype: At one boundary the junction diverges from the germline segment, which might be a read error. The V gene is TRBV11-2, the J gene TRBJ2-1; 11 nucleotides align to TRBD2. The CDR3 length is 17 residues. The germline CDR1 and CDR2 sequences are SGHAT and FQNNGV. CDR3 DNA: TGTGCCAGCACCTTAGAGCCTGTTAGCGGGAGGGCCAATGAGCAGTTCTTC. Encoded protein: CASTLEPVSGRANEQFF.

V usage is TRBV4-2 and J usage is TRBJ2-1; D is unresolved. Trimming shortened V by 2 bases and J by 4 bases, and 12 bases separated the two germline ends. The CDR3 totals 15 residues. Germline V gene lookup returns CDR1 LGHNA and CDR2 YNFKEQ. This CDR3 is CASSQPDVAYNEQFF. The CDR3 bases are TGTGCCAGCAGCCAACCCGACGTCGCTTACAATGAGCAGTTCTTC.

Remarks on this clonotype: A junction boundary mismatches the germline segment, possibly from a read error. The chain employs TRBV6-1 and TRBJ2-6, with D perhaps being TRBD1 or TRBD2 (5 bases each). Per the germline V gene, CDR1 is MNHNS and CDR2 is SASEGT. The CDR3 is 17 amino acids. The CDR3 is CANSKRDRYSGANVLTF. In DNA form, the CDR3 reads TGTGCCAACAGTAAAAGGGACCGATACTCTGGGGCCAACGTCCTGACTTTC.

Worth noting for this clonotype: A read error may be the cause here, since a much bigger clone is one base away. The gene calls are TRBV28 and TRBJ2-1, with TRBD2 matching over 8 bases. J was trimmed by 6 bases and V by 7 bases; bases with no gene match: 17. This CDR3 is built from 17 residues. Germline-derived CDR1 and CDR2 are MDHEN and SYDVKM. CDR3 nucleotide sequence: TGTGCCAGCACTTCCAACGGGGCTAGCGGGCCCTTCAATGAGCAGTTCTTC. As protein: CASTSNGASGPFNEQFF. Using reference TRBV28 and TRBJ2-1 for the parts outside the CDR3, the full variable domain is DVKVTQSSRYLVKRTGEKVFLECVQDMDHENMFWYRQDPGLGLRLIYFSYDVKMKEKGDIPEGYSVSREKKERFSLILESASTNQTSMYLCASTSNGASGPFNEQFFGPGTRLTVL.

This sequence joins TRBV7-8 and TRBJ2-7, with 7 positions matching TRBD1. V shed 4 bases and J 1 base; nucleotides not matched to a gene: 7. The V gene's germline CDR1 is SGHVS and CDR2 FQNEAQ. The CDR3 sequence is 15 residues long. The CDR3 here is CASSSGGQLSYEQYF. The CDR3 coding sequence is TGTGCCAGCAGCTCAGGGGGACAGTTATCCTACGAGCAGTACTTC.

Notes on this clonotype: Mismatch with germline at one junction end may stem from a read error. The gene calls are TRBV5-4 and TRBJ2-3; D call uncertain. In germline, CDR1 is SGHNT, CDR2 YYREEE (reference sequence). CDR3 length: 16 residues. The CDR3 nucleotides read TGTTCCAGTAGCTTACGGGTCTCAGGTGGGGCAGATACGCAGTATTTT. It yields the protein CSSSLRVSGGADTQYF.

In nucleotides, the CDR3 is TGTGCCAGCTCACCAGCAGGTCCCCCCTACGAGCAGTACTTC. Translated: CASSPAGPPYEQYF. The V gene is TRBV18, the J gene TRBJ2-7; the D is unclear. Deletions cut 2 bases from V and 2 bases from J, with 10 bases between. The germline V gene has CDR1 KGHSH and CDR2 LQKENI. The CDR3 is 14 amino acids.

The V call is TRBV4-1, the J call TRBJ1-1; no definite D call. V lost 7 bases and J lost 1, with 19 bases in between. CDR3 length equals 16 residues. In germline, CDR1 is MGHRA, CDR2 YSYEKL. This CDR3 is CASNPRDSGRNTEAFF. As DNA, the CDR3 is TGCGCCAGCAACCCTCGAGACTCTGGAAGGAACACTGAAGCTTTCTTT.